These T cell receptor beta chains were read from a single sample in a study of cytomegalovirus exposure and HLA in healthy donors. Sequenced by immunoSEQ multiplex PCR; TCRdb stores in-frame clones only, minus some. The sample spans about 33,000 clones; the ten largest clones claim 3.5% to 5.5%. The sample taken for sequencing was PBMCs. Source of these receptors: a woman aged 35 to 49 in good health and CMV-seropositive. Each CDR3 is given with its conserved first and last residue. D genes are given only for firm matches. Size values are once, few and many counts, or a class for expanded clones, and some rows have none.

d_gene: TRBD2
abundance: -
v_gene: TRBV5-4
j_gene: TRBJ2-5
len: 15
CDR3nt: TGTGCCAGCAGCTTGAGACTAGCGGCCCAAGAGACCCAGTACTTC
CDR3aa: CASSLRLAAQETQYF

d_gene: TRBD2
abundance: -
v_gene: TRBV11-2
j_gene: TRBJ2-7
len: 16
CDR3nt: TGTGCCAGCAGCATGGGACTAGCGGGATTCGGGTACGAGCAGTACTTC
CDR3aa: CASSMGLAGFGYEQYF

d_gene: -
abundance: -
v_gene: TRBV6-5
j_gene: TRBJ1-2
len: 16
CDR3nt: TGTGCCAGCAGCTACCGATTGGACAGCCGTGGTTTTGCCTACACCTTC
CDR3aa: CASSYRLDSRGFAYTF

d_gene: -
abundance: -
v_gene: TRBV11-2
j_gene: TRBJ2-7
len: 15
CDR3nt: TGTGCCAGCAGCTTAGATTGGAGGGGATCCTACGAGCAGTACTTC
CDR3aa: CASSLDWRGSYEQYF

d_gene: -
abundance: -
v_gene: TRBV19
j_gene: TRBJ2-2
len: 14
CDR3nt: TGTGCCAGTAGTATTCGAAGCGGCACCGGGGAGCTGTTTTTT
CDR3aa: CASSIRSGTGELFF

d_gene: -
abundance: -
v_gene: TRBV27
j_gene: TRBJ1-4
len: 14
CDR3nt: TGTGCCAGCAGTTCGAGCGGATGGGATGAAAAACTGTTTTTT
CDR3aa: CASSSSGWDEKLFF

d_gene: TRBD2
abundance: -
v_gene: TRBV4-1
j_gene: TRBJ2-2
len: 17
CDR3nt: TGCGCCAGCAGCCAAGAGGGGAGGGTATGGAACACCGGGGAGCTGTTTTTT
CDR3aa: CASSQEGRVWNTGELFF

d_gene: -
abundance: -
v_gene: TRBV6-6
j_gene: TRBJ1-1
len: 15
CDR3nt: TGTGCCAGCAGTTACGGGGGACATTGGGGCCCTGAAGCTTTCTTT
CDR3aa: CASSYGGHWGPEAFF

d_gene: TRBD2
abundance: -
v_gene: TRBV27
j_gene: TRBJ2-5
len: 14
CDR3nt: TGTGCCAGCAGTTTACCGGGACTAAGAGAGACCCAGTACTTC
CDR3aa: CASSLPGLRETQYF

d_gene: -
abundance: -
v_gene: TRBV6-1
j_gene: TRBJ1-5
len: 13
CDR3nt: TGTGCCAGCAGTGAACGCGGGATGCAGCCCCAGCATTTT
CDR3aa: CASSERGMQPQHF

d_gene: -
abundance: -
v_gene: TRBV29-1
j_gene: TRBJ2-7
len: 11
CDR3nt: TGCAGCGTCAGGGTCTCCTACGAGCAGTACTTC
CDR3aa: CSVRVSYEQYF

d_gene: TRBD1
abundance: -
v_gene: TRBV19
j_gene: TRBJ1-4
len: 15
CDR3nt: TGTGCCAGTAGTACGCGGACAGGGCATAGTGAAAAACTGTTTTTT
CDR3aa: CASSTRTGHSEKLFF

d_gene: TRBD2
abundance: -
v_gene: TRBV10-1
j_gene: TRBJ2-7
len: 15
CDR3nt: TGCGCCAGCAGTGAGTCGCGGCGGGAGAAGTCGCAGCAGTACTTC
CDR3aa: CASSESRREKSQQYF

d_gene: TRBD1
abundance: medium-sized
v_gene: TRBV10-3
j_gene: TRBJ2-7
len: 16
CDR3nt: TGTGCCATCAGAGACCCTGGATCGACAGGGTGGAGCGAGCAGTACTTC
CDR3aa: CAIRDPGSTGWSEQYF

d_gene: TRBD2
abundance: -
v_gene: TRBV19
j_gene: TRBJ2-3
len: 14
CDR3nt: TGTGCCAGTAGTATCACTAGCGCCACAGATACGCAGTATTTT
CDR3aa: CASSITSATDTQYF

d_gene: TRBD1
abundance: -
v_gene: TRBV9
j_gene: TRBJ2-7
len: 14
CDR3nt: TGTGCCAGCAGCGAGGGGGACAGGGCCTACGAGCAGTACTTC
CDR3aa: CASSEGDRAYEQYF

d_gene: -
abundance: -
v_gene: TRBV18
j_gene: TRBJ2-5
len: 16
CDR3nt: TGTGCCAGCTCACCAACTCCCTCCGGGAGAAAAGAGACCCAGTACTTC
CDR3aa: CASSPTPSGRKETQYF

d_gene: -
abundance: -
v_gene: TRBV6-1
j_gene: TRBJ1-3
len: 13
CDR3nt: TGTGCCAGCAGTGTTGGGCCCCGGCAAGCCATATATTTT
CDR3aa: CASSVGPRQAIYF

d_gene: TRBD1
abundance: -
v_gene: TRBV4-3
j_gene: TRBJ1-1
len: 13
CDR3nt: TGCGCCAGCAGCCACCGACAGGGGGCTGAAGCTTTCTTT
CDR3aa: CASSHRQGAEAFF

d_gene: -
abundance: -
v_gene: TRBV15
j_gene: TRBJ1-5
len: 14
CDR3nt: TGTGCCACCAGCGCGGACAGAACCAATCAGCCCCAGCATTTT
CDR3aa: CATSADRTNQPQHF

d_gene: TRBD1
abundance: -
v_gene: TRBV4-1
j_gene: TRBJ1-5
len: 16
CDR3nt: TGCGCCAGCAGCCAGCACGGACAGGGCGGCAATCAGCCCCAGCATTTT
CDR3aa: CASSQHGQGGNQPQHF

d_gene: -
abundance: -
v_gene: TRBV5-4
j_gene: TRBJ1-2
len: 12
CDR3nt: TGTGCCAGCAGCTTGGACAGTTATGGCTACACCTTC
CDR3aa: CASSLDSYGYTF

d_gene: -
abundance: -
v_gene: TRBV2
j_gene: TRBJ1-5
len: 14
CDR3nt: TGTGCCAGCAGTGGCCCGACAGGATATCAGCCCCAGCATTTT
CDR3aa: CASSGPTGYQPQHF

d_gene: -
abundance: -
v_gene: TRBV4-3
j_gene: TRBJ1-2
len: 14
CDR3nt: TGCGCCAGCAGCCAAGACGGAGGGGCTAGTGGCTACACCTTC
CDR3aa: CASSQDGGASGYTF